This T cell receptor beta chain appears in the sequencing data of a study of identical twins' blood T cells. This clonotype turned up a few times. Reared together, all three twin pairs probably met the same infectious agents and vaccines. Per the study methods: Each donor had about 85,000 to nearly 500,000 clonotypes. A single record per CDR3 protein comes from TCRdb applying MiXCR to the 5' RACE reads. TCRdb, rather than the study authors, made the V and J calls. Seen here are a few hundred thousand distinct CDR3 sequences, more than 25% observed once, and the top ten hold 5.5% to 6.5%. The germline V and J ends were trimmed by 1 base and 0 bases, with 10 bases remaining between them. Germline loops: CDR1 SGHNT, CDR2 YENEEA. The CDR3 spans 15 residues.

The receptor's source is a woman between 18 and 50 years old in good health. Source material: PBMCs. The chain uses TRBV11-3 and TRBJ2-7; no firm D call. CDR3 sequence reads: CASSLAGLVSYEQYF. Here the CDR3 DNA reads TGTGCCAGCAGCTTAGCAGGTCTTGTCTCCTACGAGCAGTACTTC.